This T cell receptor (beta chain) was identified in a study of T-cell memory formation after mild COVID-19. Study-wide findings and caveats: Memory cells collected pre-infection included some clones that later responded, suggesting cross-reactive memory joined. Clonal second-wave expansions that peaked on day 37 had unconfirmed SARS-CoV-2 specificity.

TCRdb re-called the 5' RACE reads with MiXCR, one entry per CDR3 protein. The sample has around 450,000 distinct CDR3 sequences, around 20% seen once. This clonotype was seen more than once but under ten times. Its antigen is not identified. The junction had 7 bases not matched to a gene; V was cut back by 4 bases and J by 1 base. This CDR3 region has 16 residues. From germline, CDR1 is SGHNT and CDR2 YYREEE (reference sequence). The chain joins TRBV5-4 to TRBJ2-2, with TRBD2 matching over 7 bases. Sequenced input: PBMCs or a T cell subset sorted from them (not recorded which). The clonotype originates from an adult woman who had mild COVID-19 (a few samples of this study predate the infection). Cell type and time point are not known. As DNA, the CDR3 is TGTGCCAGCAGCCGAGGAGCGGGGATGAACACCGGGGAGCTGTTTTTT. Translation: CASSRGAGMNTGELFF.